The entry that follows covers one TCR beta chain sequence. Antigen: not known. Time point given: late sampling 161 to 241 days after vaccination in a few convalescent patients. The V and J ends lost 6 bases and 7 bases respectively, with 22 bases between them. The CDR3 length is 15 residues. Germline V gene lookup returns CDR1 DFQATT and CDR2 SNEGSKA (reference sequence). A single record per CDR3 protein comes from TCRdb applying MiXCR to the PCR reads. Here the sample spans 25,000 to 35,000 distinct CDR3 sequences, roughly 45% being singletons. This entry is derived from a study of vaccination and CD4 T cells after COVID-19. About the study: Roughly ten convalescent cases were mild and one was severe, and all had been SARS-CoV-2 positive by nasal swab PCR. Participants were given two doses of BNT162b2 or mRNA-1273 vaccine.

Study-level results: Median SARS-CoV-2-reactive clonotype numbers rose nonsignificantly, roughly 21 to 38. Vaccine-specific clones in convalescent patients were spike mono-reactive in 304 of 307 cases.

The input for sequencing was CD4+ T cells from blood, taken about 7 months after SARS-CoV-2 vaccination. The receptor was isolated from a human donor who had recovered from COVID-19. This chain joins TRBV20-1 and TRBJ2-1; the D gene is possibly TRBD2 (6 bases). The CDR3 here is CSARPGRMSGNEQFF. In DNA, the CDR3 is TGCAGTGCCCGCCCGGGGAGGATGTCGGGTAATGAGCAGTTCTTC.